What follows are 9 T cell receptor beta chains derived from one specimen sequenced in a study of blood T cell repertoires in COVID-19. Using immunoSEQ multiplex PCR, the repertoire was profiled, and TCRdb retains in-frame clones only, with some absent. Here the sample spans about 47,000 clones, 65% to 85% being singletons. Sequencing was done on a sample of peripheral blood. These receptors were collected from a man aged 50 to 60 with acute or convalescent COVID-19.

The chain links TRBV2 to TRBJ2-1; no definite D call. V lost 7 bases to trimming and J lost 5 bases, with 6 bases between them. The V gene's germline CDR1 is SNHLY and CDR2 FYNNEI. The CDR3 sequence is 11 residues long. The CDR3 region has the DNA TGTGCCAGCATGTTAAACAATGAGCAGTTCTTC. Amino acids: CASMLNNEQFF.

This chain uses TRBV19 with TRBJ1-5; D is perhaps TRBD1 (5 bases). The V end was cut by 4 bases, the J end by 6 bases, with 13 bases between. This CDR3 comprises 14 residues. Germline V lookup: CDR1 LNHDA, CDR2 SQIVND (reference sequence). CDR3 protein: CASSNLGGFQPQHF. The CDR3 DNA reads as TGTGCCAGTAGTAATTTGGGGGGGTTTCAGCCCCAGCATTTT.

The chain is built from TRBV24-1 and TRBJ2-7; 13 bases line up with TRBD2. After removal of 3 bases from V and 2 bases from J, the junction contained 9 bases not matched to a gene. The length of the CDR3 is 18 residues. Germline V lookup: CDR1 KGHDR, CDR2 SFDVKD. CDR3 DNA sequence: TGTGCCACCAGTGATGGGGGGACGGGACTAGCGGGAACCTACGAGCAGTACTTC. Translating it yields CATSDGGTGLAGTYEQYF.

The V gene is TRBV2, the J gene TRBJ2-5; the D gene is possibly TRBD2 (5 bases). V lost 4 bases and J 4 bases, leaving 13 bases between the germline ends. CDR1 is SNHLY and CDR2 is FYNNEI in the germline V gene. CDR3 length: 14 amino acids. The CDR3 DNA reads TGTGCCAGCAGTGCTAGTTCCCGGGGAGAGACCCAGTACTTC. Amino acids: CASSASSRGETQYF.

This clone turned up a few times. The chain recombines TRBV15 with TRBJ2-1, with a tentative D call TRBD1 (5 bases). Trimming took 5 bases from V and 6 from J, leaving 11 bases between them. In germline, CDR1 is LNHNV, CDR2 YYDKDF (reference sequence). The CDR3 contains 13 residues. CDR3 amino acids: CATSVGALNEQFF. The CDR3 DNA sequence: TGTGCCACCAGCGTTGGGGCCCTCAATGAGCAGTTCTTC.

The J gene is TRBJ1-5, the V gene TRBV30, with D hard to call. Germline lookup yields CDR1 GTSNPN and CDR2 SVGIG (reference sequence). The V end was cut by 7 bases, the J end by 4 bases, with 8 bases between. The length of the CDR3 is 11 residues. The CDR3 DNA sequence: TGTGCCTCTACAGAAAATCAGCCCCAGCATTTT. Its translation is CASTENQPQHF.

The chain links TRBV27 to TRBJ1-1; D is possibly TRBD1 (5 bases). The germline V gene encodes CDR1 MNHEY and CDR2 SMNVEV (reference sequence). The V end was cut by 7 bases, the J end by 0 bases, with 18 bases between. The CDR3 is 16 residues long. DNA of the CDR3: TGTGCCAGCAAATCGACAGAATTCACCATGAACACTGAAGCTTTCTTT. Residues: CASKSTEFTMNTEAFF.

The rearrangement links TRBV12-5 to TRBJ2-7; 11 positions agree with TRBD2. Germline V gene lookup returns CDR1 LGHNT and CDR2 FRNRAP. With 0 bases clipped from V and 6 bases from J, the junction kept 7 bases outside the gene matches. The CDR3 contains 16 residues. The CDR3 bases are TGTGCTAGTGGTTTGGTACGTAGCGGGGGGGCCACCGAGCAGTACTTC. This translates into CASGLVRSGGATEQYF.

The chain employs TRBV11-2 and TRBJ2-5, with D possibly matching TRBD2 (6 bases). This CDR3 spans 14 amino acids. The V gene's germline CDR1 is SGHAT and CDR2 FQNNGV. V dropped 5 bases and J dropped 5 bases, with 15 bases sitting between them. The CDR3 spells CASSPRRGRETQYF. Here the CDR3 DNA reads TGTGCCAGCAGCCCCCGGCGGGGCAGGGAGACCCAGTACTTC.